Presented here are 10 T cell receptor beta chains from one specimen sequenced in a study of cytomegalovirus exposure and HLA in healthy donors listed by TCRdb under 2017. The library was made by the immunoSEQ multiplex PCR assay. The multiplex PCR relied on a mix of 60 forward primers for TCR Vbeta segments and 13 reverse primers for TCR Jbeta segments. This is the immuneACCESS table as TCRdb keeps it, with only in-frame sequences that have V and J called. A part of the clones is gone; compared with another copy, unresolved V genes explain less than half, and the rest is unexplained. The sample records under 200,000 clones, 55% to 80% of which are singletons. The biggest ten clones account for 3.5% to 5.5% of the sample. The specimen sequenced was PBMCs. Receptor source: a woman in her late teens or twenties in good health and CMV-seropositive.

This clone was counted only a few times. This rearrangement joins TRBV10-3 to TRBJ2-7, with TRBD1 matching 7 bases. The V gene's germline CDR1 is ENHRY and CDR2 SYGVKD. There are 13 residues in the CDR3. The V segment lost 10 bases and the J segment 0 bases; nucleotides outside the gene matches: 6. The chain's CDR3 is CATRQGDSYEQYF. The CDR3 DNA reads as TGTGCCACCCGACAGGGAGACTCCTACGAGCAGTACTTC.

The chain combines TRBV11-2 with TRBJ2-2, with D possibly TRBD2 on 7 matching bases. The CDR3 length is 17 residues. Germline V gene sequence: CDR1 SGHAT, CDR2 FQNNGV. The V gene lost 5 bases and the J gene lost 0 bases, with 16 bases spanning the gap. CDR3 DNA: TGTGCCAGCAGCCCGATTATAGGGGGGGCGAACACCGGGGAGCTGTTTTTT. Translating gives CASSPIIGGANTGELFF.

This clone was observed a few times. The chain links TRBV5-1 to TRBJ2-7; TRBD2 matches at 11 bases. Germline CDR1 is SGHRS and CDR2 is YFSETQ. This CDR3 has 16 amino acids. V gave up 0 bases and J gave up 3 bases; unmatched junction bases: 5. The CDR3 loop reads CASSLAASGGFYEQYF. CDR3 nucleotides: TGCGCCAGCAGCTTGGCTGCTAGCGGGGGGTTCTACGAGCAGTACTTC. Looking up the rest from reference TRBV5-1 and TRBJ2-7 gives the full variable domain: KAGVTQTPRYLIKTRGQQVTLSCSPISGHRSVSWYQQTPGQGLQFLFEYFSETQRNKGNFPGRFSGRQFSNSRSEMNVSTLELGDSALYLCASSLAASGGFYEQYFGPGTRLTVT.

The rearrangement uses TRBV2 and TRBJ1-5, with 8 nucleotides matching TRBD1. The V and J ends lost 11 bases and 6 bases, in that order; junction bases with no gene match: 12. Per germline, CDR1 SNHLY and CDR2 FYNNEI. This CDR3 contains 14 residues. CDR3 sequence reads: CAGTSGTGGQPQHF. Here the CDR3 DNA reads TGTGCCGGAACGTCCGGGACAGGAGGTCAGCCCCAGCATTTT.

The chain employs TRBV29-1 and TRBJ1-2; a possible D gene is TRBD1 (5 bases). Germline V gene lookup returns CDR1 SQVTM and CDR2 ANQGSEA. V lost 7 bases, J lost 7 bases, and 13 bases lay in between. The CDR3 is made up of 11 amino acids. For the CDR3, the DNA is TGCAGCGCAGGGCATTCGGGTGGCTACACCTTC. Translated, it gives CSAGHSGGYTF.

The chain joins TRBV10-1 to TRBJ2-1; D is perhaps TRBD2 (5 bases). Germline V gene sequence: CDR1 WNHNN, CDR2 SYGVQD (reference sequence). Trimming stripped 4 bases from V and 3 bases from J, with 10 bases between. The CDR3 is 14 amino acids. The CDR3 here is CASSGTSHYNEQFF. The CDR3 DNA reads as TGCGCCAGCAGTGGAACTAGTCACTACAATGAGCAGTTCTTC.

The table lists this clone with a few counts. The CDR3 here is CASRLAWQGSCGYTF. In nucleotides, the CDR3 is TGTGCAAGTCGCTTAGCGTGGCAGGGATCTTGTGGCTACACCTTC. This chain connects TRBV12-2 to TRBJ1-2; TRBD1, the table's D call, was not compared with the DNA. TRBV12-2 is a known pseudogene. This CDR3 contains 15 residues.

This rearrangement joins TRBV28 to TRBJ1-5, with TRBD1 identical over 12 bases. After removal of 7 bases from V and 7 bases from J, the junction contained 17 bases not matched to a gene. Germline-derived CDR1 and CDR2 are MDHEN and SYDVKM. The CDR3 covers 18 residues. CDR3 coding DNA: TGTGCCAGCACCTTTAGGGCTCCCGGGACAGGGGGCGGACAGCCCCAGCATTTT. Translation: CASTFRAPGTGGGQPQHF.

This clone was seen a few times. The gene calls are TRBV5-6 and TRBJ2-2; 9 bases match TRBD2. With V trimmed by 2 bases and J by 5 bases, 16 bases remained unmatched. CDR3 length equals 19 residues. Germline CDR1 and CDR2: SGHDT and YYEEEE. This CDR3 is CASSFPVVAGAPGTGELFF. CDR3 DNA: TGTGCCAGCAGCTTTCCCGTGGTAGCGGGGGCCCCGGGTACCGGGGAGCTGTTTTTT.

The chain uses TRBV15 and TRBJ1-4; possibly TRBD1 for D (5 bases). The V end was cut by 1 base, the J end by 7 bases, with 10 bases between. Germline V lookup: CDR1 LNHNV, CDR2 YYDKDF (reference sequence). The CDR3 totals 14 residues. The DNA of the CDR3 is TGTGCCACCAGCAGAGGGCAGGGATCTGAAAAACTGTTTTTT. As protein: CATSRGQGSEKLFF. Supplemented by reference TRBV15 and TRBJ1-4, the full variable domain reads DAMVIQNPRYQVTQFGKPVTLSCSQTLNHNVMYWYQQKSSQAPKLLFHYYDKDFNNEADTPDNFQSRRPNTSFCFLDIRSPGLGDTAMYLCATSRGQGSEKLFFGSGTQLSVL.